The present entry profiles one T cell receptor (beta chain) with its context. The data stem from a study of CD8 T cells in Susac syndrome. An input of 0.5 to 1 ug of RNA was subjected to reverse transcription using random hexamers. The CDR3 of TCR beta was amplified by immunoSEQ multiplex PCR across 54 Vbeta and 13 Jbeta. Each CDR3 protein is one row after TCRdb ran MiXCR on the immunoSEQ multiplex PCR reads. The table includes roughly 200,000 distinct CDR3 sequences, approximately 96% detected once. The sequence derives from a human donor with multiple sclerosis. The specimen sequenced was CD4+ T cells from PBMCs.

The CDR3: CAWSVRYGARVPPFAEQYF. CDR3 nucleotides: TGTGCCTGGAGTGTACGTTACGGGGCCCGAGTCCCCCCGTTCGCCGAGCAGTACTTC. This rearrangement joins TRBV30 to TRBJ2-7; D could derive from TRBD1 or TRBD2 (5 bases each). The CDR3 contains 19 residues. Germline CDR1 is GTSNPN and CDR2 is SVGIG (reference sequence). V lost 0 bases and J 6 bases, leaving 30 bases between the germline ends.